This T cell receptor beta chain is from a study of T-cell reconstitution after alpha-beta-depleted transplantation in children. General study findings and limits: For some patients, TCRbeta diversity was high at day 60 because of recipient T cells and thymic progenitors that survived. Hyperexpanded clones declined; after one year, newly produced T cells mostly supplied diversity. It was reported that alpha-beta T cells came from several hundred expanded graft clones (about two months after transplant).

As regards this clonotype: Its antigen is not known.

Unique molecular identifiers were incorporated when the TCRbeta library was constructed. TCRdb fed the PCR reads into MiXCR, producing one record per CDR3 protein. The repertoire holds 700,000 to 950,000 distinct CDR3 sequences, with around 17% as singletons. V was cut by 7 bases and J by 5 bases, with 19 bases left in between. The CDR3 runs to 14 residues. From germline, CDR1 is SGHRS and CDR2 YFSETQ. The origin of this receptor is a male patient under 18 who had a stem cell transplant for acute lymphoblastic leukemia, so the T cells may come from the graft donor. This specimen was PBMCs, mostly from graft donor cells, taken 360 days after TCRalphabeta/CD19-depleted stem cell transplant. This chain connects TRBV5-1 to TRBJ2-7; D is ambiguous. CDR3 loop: CASRPSAGRNEQYF. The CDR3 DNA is TGCGCCAGCCGGCCTTCCGCTGGACGAAACGAGCAGTACTTC.